These 9 T cell receptor beta chains came from one sample sequenced in a study of shared clonotypes between healthy human individuals. Generated by immunoSEQ multiplex PCR, the TCRdb table keeps only in-frame clones and is missing some. The sample holds around 500,000 clones, approximately 81% seen once. Sequencing was carried out using PBMCs. Receptor source: a woman aged 40-49 years in good health. Some clones in this sample may be carry-over from other donors' samples.

This clone was recorded once. This rearrangement joins TRBV11-1 to TRBJ1-5; D gene unclear. Trimming took 2 bases from V and 0 from J, leaving 8 bases between them. The CDR3 spans 15 residues. The germline V gene encodes CDR1 SGHAT and CDR2 FQDESV (reference sequence). The CDR3 is CASSLRRYSNQPQHF. The CDR3 nucleotides are TGTGCCAGCAGCTTAAGACGGTATAGCAATCAGCCCCAGCATTTT.

V is TRBV28 and J is TRBJ2-4; 7 bases agree with TRBD2. The CDR3 has 16 residues. Germline loops: CDR1 MDHEN, CDR2 SYDVKM. After removal of 6 bases from V and 7 bases from J, the junction contained 15 bases not matched to a gene. The CDR3 DNA reads TGTGCCAGCAGCCACCCGAGGCCTAGCGGAGGGAACATTCAGTACTTC. Amino acid sequence: CASSHPRPSGGNIQYF.

The rearrangement uses TRBV30 and TRBJ1-1; tentatively, D is TRBD1 (6 bases). Trimming took 3 bases from V and 2 from J, leaving 13 bases between them. Germline lookup yields CDR1 GTSNPN and CDR2 SVGIG (reference sequence). This CDR3 has 14 residues. The DNA for the CDR3 is TGTGCCTGGAGGGACCTGGACAGTAACACTGAAGCTTTCTTT. It yields the protein CAWRDLDSNTEAFF. Using reference TRBV30 and TRBJ1-1 for the parts outside the CDR3, the full variable domain is SQTIHQWPATLVQPVGSPLSLECTVEGTSNPNLYWYRQAAGRGLQLLFYSVGIGQISSEVPQNLSASRPQDRQFILSSKKLLLSDSGFYLCAWRDLDSNTEAFFGQGTRLTVV.

The chain carries TRBV5-1 and TRBJ2-3, with TRBD2 identical over 11 bases. Germline CDR1 SGHRS, CDR2 YFSETQ. The CDR3 length is 16 residues. V lost 5 bases and J lost 1; bases outside the gene matches: 6. CDR3 sequence (DNA): TGCGCCAGCAGGACCGGGACTAGCGGACGCACAGATACGCAGTATTTT. Translated: CASRTGTSGRTDTQYF.

The chain carries TRBV5-1 and TRBJ2-3, with 9 bases fitting TRBD1. The germline V gene encodes CDR1 SGHRS and CDR2 YFSETQ. This CDR3 contains 16 residues. J was trimmed by 0 bases and V by 2 bases; bases with no gene match: 4. This CDR3 is CASSLLGQGSTDTQYF. CDR3 DNA: TGCGCCAGCAGCTTACTAGGACAGGGGAGCACAGATACGCAGTATTTT.

The gene calls are TRBV28 and TRBJ1-1, with a weak D call TRBD1 (5 bases). The CDR3 sequence is 15 residues long. V gave up 5 bases and J gave up 0 bases, with 13 bases separating them. Germline CDR1 MDHEN, CDR2 SYDVKM. The CDR3 loop reads CASSPRGSVNTEAFF. The CDR3 DNA reads as TGTGCCAGCAGTCCTCGGGGGAGCGTGAACACTGAAGCTTTCTTT.

Concerning this clone: Only one base separates this from a far larger clonotype, so it likely reflects a read error. The J gene is TRBJ2-5, the V gene TRBV4-2; tentatively, D is TRBD1 or TRBD2 (5 bases each). Per germline, CDR1 LGHNA and CDR2 YNFKEQ. CDR3 length: 14 amino acids. Trimming stripped 1 base from V and 5 bases from J, with 11 bases between. The CDR3 sequence is CASSQGDGDETQYF. Here the CDR3 DNA reads TGTGCCAGCAGCCAAGGGGACGGGGATGAGACCCAGTACTTC.

In regard to this clone: Its ends do not fully match the called genes, so a read error is possible. V gene TRBV4-1 combines with J gene TRBJ1-1; 9 bases are shared with TRBD1. The CDR3 has 15 residues. CDR1 and CDR2 from the germline V gene are MGHRA and YSYEKL. In DNA form, the CDR3 reads TGCGCCAGCAGCCAAGTAAGGGTACAGGGGGCGAGGAATTACTTT. Its translation: CASSQVRVQGARNYF.

This chain links TRBV18 with TRBJ1-1; a weak D match, TRBD1 (6 bases). Germline CDR1 and CDR2: KGHSH and LQKENI. V lost 5 bases and J lost 8, with 12 bases in between. The CDR3 extends over 12 amino acids. This chain's CDR3 is CASSYGQTEAFF. The CDR3 coding sequence is TGTGCCAGCTCATACGGACAGACAGAAGCTTTCTTT.